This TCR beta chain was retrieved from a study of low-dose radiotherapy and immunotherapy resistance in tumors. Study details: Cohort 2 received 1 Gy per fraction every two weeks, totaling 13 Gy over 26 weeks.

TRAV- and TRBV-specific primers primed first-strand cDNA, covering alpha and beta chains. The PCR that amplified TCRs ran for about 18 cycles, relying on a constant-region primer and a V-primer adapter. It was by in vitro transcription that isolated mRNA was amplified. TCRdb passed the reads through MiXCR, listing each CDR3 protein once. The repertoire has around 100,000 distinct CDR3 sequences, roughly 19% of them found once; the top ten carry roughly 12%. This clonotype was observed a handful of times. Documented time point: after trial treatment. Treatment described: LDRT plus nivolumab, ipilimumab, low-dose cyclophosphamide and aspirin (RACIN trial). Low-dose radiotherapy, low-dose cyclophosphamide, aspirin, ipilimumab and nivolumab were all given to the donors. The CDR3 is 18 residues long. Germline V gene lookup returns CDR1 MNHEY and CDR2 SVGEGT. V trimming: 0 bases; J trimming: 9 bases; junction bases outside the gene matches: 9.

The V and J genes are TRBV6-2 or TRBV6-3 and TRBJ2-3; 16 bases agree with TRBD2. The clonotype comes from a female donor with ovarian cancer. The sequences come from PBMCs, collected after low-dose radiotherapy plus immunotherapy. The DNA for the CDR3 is TGTGCCAGCAGTTACTCCGAGGGACTAGCGGGAGGGCAGCAGACGCAGTATTTT. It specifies CASSYSEGLAGGQQTQYF.